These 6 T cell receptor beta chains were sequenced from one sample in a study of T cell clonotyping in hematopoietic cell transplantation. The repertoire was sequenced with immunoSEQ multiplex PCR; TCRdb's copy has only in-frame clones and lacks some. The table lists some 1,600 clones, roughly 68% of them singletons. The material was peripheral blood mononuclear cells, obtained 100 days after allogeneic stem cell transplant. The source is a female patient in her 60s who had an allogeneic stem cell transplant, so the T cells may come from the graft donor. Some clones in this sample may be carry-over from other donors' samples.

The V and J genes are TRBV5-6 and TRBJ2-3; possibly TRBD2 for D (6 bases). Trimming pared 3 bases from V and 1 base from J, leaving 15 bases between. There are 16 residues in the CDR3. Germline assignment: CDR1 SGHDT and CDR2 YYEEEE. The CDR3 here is CASSSGTGLRTDTQYF. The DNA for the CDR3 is TGTGCCAGCAGCTCCGGGACTGGCCTCCGCACAGATACGCAGTATTTT.

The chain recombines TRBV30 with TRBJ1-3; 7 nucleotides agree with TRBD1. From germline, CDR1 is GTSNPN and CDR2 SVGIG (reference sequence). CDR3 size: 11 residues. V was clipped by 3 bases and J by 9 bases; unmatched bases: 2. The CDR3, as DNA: TGTGCCTGGAGACAGGGGAGCACCATATATTTT. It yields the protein CAWRQGSTIYF.

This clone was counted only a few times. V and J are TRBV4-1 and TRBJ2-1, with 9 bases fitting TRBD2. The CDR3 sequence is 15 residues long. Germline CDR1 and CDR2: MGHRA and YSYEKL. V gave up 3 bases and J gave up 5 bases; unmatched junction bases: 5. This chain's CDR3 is CASSHYLAGNNEQFF. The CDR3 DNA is TGCGCCAGCAGCCATTATCTAGCGGGGAACAATGAGCAGTTCTTC.

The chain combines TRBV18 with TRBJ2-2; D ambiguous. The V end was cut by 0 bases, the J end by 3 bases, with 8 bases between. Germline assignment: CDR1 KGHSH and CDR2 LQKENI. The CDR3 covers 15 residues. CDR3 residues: CASSPPADYTGELFF. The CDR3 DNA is TGTGCCAGCTCACCACCGGCAGACTACACCGGGGAGCTGTTTTTT.

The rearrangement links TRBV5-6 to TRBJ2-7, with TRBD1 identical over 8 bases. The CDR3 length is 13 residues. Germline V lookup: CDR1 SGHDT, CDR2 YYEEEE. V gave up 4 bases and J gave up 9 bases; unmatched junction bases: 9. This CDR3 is CASSRTGTVRQYF. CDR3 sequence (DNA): TGTGCCAGCAGCCGGACAGGGACGGTTAGGCAGTACTTC.

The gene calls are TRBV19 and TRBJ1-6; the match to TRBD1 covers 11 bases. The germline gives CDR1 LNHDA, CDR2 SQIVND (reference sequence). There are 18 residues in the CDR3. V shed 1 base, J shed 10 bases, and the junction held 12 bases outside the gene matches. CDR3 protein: CASSIAYYRDRGESPLHF. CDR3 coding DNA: TGTGCCAGTAGTATAGCATACTACCGGGACAGGGGGGAGTCACCCCTCCACTTT.